The 9 T cell receptor beta chains listed next were all sequenced from one sample in a study of patients and donors after allogeneic stem cell transplantation. MiXCR, applied by TCRdb to the RT-PCR reads, yields one record per CDR3 protein. The sample comprises roughly 230,000 distinct CDR3 sequences, roughly an eighth of which are singletons, and about 9.9% rests with the top ten. The specimen sequenced was blood, either unsorted or a sorted T cell fraction (not recorded which). The source is a human donor who was either an allogeneic HSCT recipient or a stem cell or donor lymphocyte infusion donor (not recorded which). It is not recorded whose cells these are; they may come from a transplant donor.

CDR3 loop: CASSSGATGELFF. Written as DNA, the CDR3 is TGTGCCAGCAGTAGCGGGGCCACCGGGGAGCTGTTTTTT. The chain recombines TRBV6-4 with TRBJ2-2; 7 bases are a match to TRBD2. The V and J ends lost 5 bases and 4 bases, in that order; junction bases with no gene match: 1. From germline, CDR1 is MRHNA and CDR2 SNTAGT. The CDR3 has 13 amino acids.

This clonotype appeared a few times. This chain joins TRBV3-1 and TRBJ2-1; D unclear. CDR1 is LGHDT, CDR2 YNNKEL, per germline (reference sequence). V gave up 0 bases and J gave up 12 bases, with 15 bases separating them. The CDR3 spans 14 residues. The CDR3 loop reads CASSQDGSPHGQFF. The CDR3, as DNA: TGTGCCAGCAGCCAAGATGGCAGCCCCCACGGGCAGTTCTTC.

The J gene is TRBJ2-1, the V gene TRBV5-1; TRBD1 matches at 9 bases. Germline CDR1 reads SGHRS; CDR2 reads YFSETQ. The V segment lost 2 bases and the J segment 8 bases; nucleotides outside the gene matches: 8. The CDR3 runs 15 residues. CDR3 bases: TGCGCCAGCAGCTTCGGACAGGGGACGACCGATGAGCAGTTCTTC. Amino acid sequence: CASSFGQGTTDEQFF. Full variable domain (rest looked up from reference TRBV5-1 and TRBJ2-1): KAGVTQTPRYLIKTRGQQVTLSCSPISGHRSVSWYQQTPGQGLQFLFEYFSETQRNKGNFPGRFSGRQFSNSRSEMNVSTLELGDSALYLCASSFGQGTTDEQFFGPGTRLTVL.

In its sample, this clonotype was seen a few times. The chain employs TRBV20-1 and TRBJ1-2, with D perhaps TRBD1 (5 bases). The germline gives CDR1 DFQATT, CDR2 SNEGSKA (reference sequence). The V end lost 0 bases, the J end lost 4 bases, and 12 bases lay between the germline ends. The CDR3 has 14 residues. CDR3 nucleotides: TGCAGTGCTAGAGATCTACAGGAGCCCTATGGCTACACCTTC. Its protein product is CSARDLQEPYGYTF.

This clonotype was recorded many times. This rearrangement joins TRBV12-3 or TRBV12-4 to TRBJ1-1; TRBD1 might be the D (5 bases). Trimming shortened V by 7 bases and J by 0 bases, and 12 bases separated the two germline ends. This CDR3 is 14 amino acids long. The chain's CDR3 is CASNHRRLNTEAFF. The CDR3 DNA sequence: TGTGCCAGCAACCACAGGCGTTTGAACACTGAAGCTTTCTTT.

This clonotype was observed many times. For the CDR3, the DNA is TGTGCCAGCAGTTACGACCGGGATCGGAGCAATGAGCAGTTCTTC. Translating gives CASSYDRDRSNEQFF. V gene TRBV6-2 or TRBV6-3 combines with J gene TRBJ2-1, with D maybe TRBD2 (5 bases). The germline CDR1 and CDR2 sequences are MNHEY and SVGEGT. The CDR3 contains 15 residues. V lost 2 bases to trimming and J lost 6 bases, with 14 bases between them.

This clonotype was seen ten or more times. The chain recombines TRBV5-1 with TRBJ2-1; D is perhaps TRBD1 or TRBD2 (5 bases each). The CDR3 is 13 amino acids. Germline V gene data show CDR1 as SGHRS and CDR2 as YFSETQ. V was clipped by 1 base and J by 8 bases, with 10 bases between them. Here the CDR3 reads CASSLLRGDEQFF. CDR3 bases: TGCGCCAGCAGCTTGTTAAGGGGAGATGAGCAGTTCTTC.

This clonotype came up many times. The V and J genes are TRBV20-1 and TRBJ2-5; D may be TRBD1 (6 bases). Trimming shortened V by 3 bases and J by 2 bases, and 13 bases separated the two germline ends. CDR3 size: 14 residues. Germline V lookup: CDR1 DFQATT, CDR2 SNEGSKA (reference sequence). The CDR3 DNA follows: TGCAGTGCTAGTCCCTGGGACAAACAAGAGACCCAGTACTTC. Translation: CSASPWDKQETQYF.

This clonotype appeared a few times. This chain connects TRBV12-3 or TRBV12-4 to TRBJ1-2; D not resolved. The ends were cut back, 3 bases at V and 4 bases at J, with 9 bases in the middle. The CDR3 runs 13 residues. CDR3 in DNA: TGTGCCAGCAGTTTCGGACGGAGCTATGGCTACACCTTC. Amino acids: CASSFGRSYGYTF.